The 8 T cell receptor beta chains presented below share a single source sample, sequenced in a study of identical twins. Using its own MiXCR run on the 5' RACE reads, TCRdb lists one record per CDR3 protein. The repertoire holds roughly 230,000 distinct CDR3 sequences, with 6.5% to 9.5% as singletons. The data also belong to a second study, concerning yellow fever vaccine responses in identical twins.

The sample consisted of CD8+ T cells sorted from blood. The receptors originated from a young woman in good health.

This clonotype was picked up a small number of times. V is TRBV7-2 and J is TRBJ2-5; D is possibly TRBD2 (6 bases). Per germline, CDR1 SGHTA and CDR2 FQGNSA. The V and J ends lost 5 bases and 1 base respectively, with 17 bases between them. CDR3 length: 16 residues. DNA of the CDR3: TGTGCCAGCAGCCGATTCGGGGGTGCGGTCCAAGAGACCCAGTACTTC. This translates into CASSRFGGAVQETQYF.

This clonotype is medium-sized (0.01 to 0.1%) by share. V is TRBV4-2 and J is TRBJ2-5; TRBD2 agrees at 8 bases. V was clipped by 0 bases and J by 1 base; unmatched bases: 1. The CDR3 has 15 amino acids. CDR1 LGHNA and CDR2 YNFKEQ come from the germline V gene. The CDR3 spells CASSQDRGGQETQYF. The CDR3 nucleotides are TGTGCCAGCAGCCAAGATCGGGGGGGCCAAGAGACCCAGTACTTC.

The genes are TRBV5-7 and TRBJ2-1; D may match TRBD1 or TRBD2 (5 bases each). TRBV5-7 is an ORF, with its function uncertain. This CDR3 has 14 amino acids. V lost 8 bases and J lost 2, with 14 bases in between. DNA of the CDR3: TGTGCCAGGAGCCCCGGGACGGCCTACAATGAGCAGTTCTTC. Residues: CARSPGTAYNEQFF.

This clonotype was recorded many times. The rearrangement uses TRBV4-1 and TRBJ2-7; 8 bases are a match to TRBD2. This CDR3 spans 15 amino acids. Germline V gene sequence: CDR1 MGHRA, CDR2 YSYEKL. J was trimmed by 2 bases and V by 1 base; bases with no gene match: 4. CDR3 residues: CASSQVGAGAYEQYF. The CDR3 coding sequence is TGCGCCAGCAGCCAAGTTGGAGCGGGAGCCTACGAGCAGTACTTC.

In this sample, this clonotype turned up many times. This sequence joins TRBV4-1 and TRBJ1-2, with D possibly being TRBD1 (6 bases). Germline CDR1 and CDR2: MGHRA and YSYEKL. This CDR3 spans 15 amino acids. Trimming cost V 0 bases and J 4 bases, with 12 bases left between them. Here the CDR3 reads CASSQDPGTTYGYTF. CDR3 DNA sequence: TGCGCCAGCAGCCAAGATCCCGGGACAACCTATGGCTACACCTTC.

This clonotype was seen only a few times. This sequence joins TRBV4-1 and TRBJ2-1, with D possibly matching TRBD2 (7 bases). V was shortened by 1 base and J by 0 bases, with 10 bases between the two germline ends. There are 16 residues in the CDR3. The germline CDR1 and CDR2 sequences are MGHRA and YSYEKL. This CDR3 is CASSQAAGASYNEQFF. The CDR3 region has the DNA TGCGCCAGCAGCCAAGCTGCGGGGGCCTCCTACAATGAGCAGTTCTTC.

The genes are TRBV11-1 and TRBJ2-1, with 11 nucleotides matching TRBD1. Trimming cost V 7 bases and J 2 bases; bases outside gene matches: 16. This CDR3 is 19 amino acids long. Looked up from germline, CDR1 is SGHAT and CDR2 is FQDESV (reference sequence). The CDR3 DNA reads TGTGCCAGCAACCAGCCGGGACAGGGGGACGATGGAGCCTACAATGAGCAGTTCTTC. This gives the protein CASNQPGQGDDGAYNEQFF.

The V gene is TRBV2, the J gene TRBJ2-7; D unclear. This CDR3 has 15 residues. CDR1 is SNHLY, CDR2 FYNNEI, per germline. V lost 7 bases to trimming and J lost 2 bases, with 18 bases between them. The CDR3 DNA reads TGTGCCAGCACCGAGGAACGGTTGGCGGCCTACGAGCAGTACTTC. Protein sequence: CASTEERLAAYEQYF. Full variable domain (rest looked up from reference TRBV2 and TRBJ2-7): EPEVTQTPSHQVTQMGQEVILRCVPISNHLYFYWYRQILGQKVEFLVSFYNNEISEKSEIFDDQFSVERPDGSNFTLKIRSTKLEDSAMYFCASTEERLAAYEQYFGPGTRLTVT.